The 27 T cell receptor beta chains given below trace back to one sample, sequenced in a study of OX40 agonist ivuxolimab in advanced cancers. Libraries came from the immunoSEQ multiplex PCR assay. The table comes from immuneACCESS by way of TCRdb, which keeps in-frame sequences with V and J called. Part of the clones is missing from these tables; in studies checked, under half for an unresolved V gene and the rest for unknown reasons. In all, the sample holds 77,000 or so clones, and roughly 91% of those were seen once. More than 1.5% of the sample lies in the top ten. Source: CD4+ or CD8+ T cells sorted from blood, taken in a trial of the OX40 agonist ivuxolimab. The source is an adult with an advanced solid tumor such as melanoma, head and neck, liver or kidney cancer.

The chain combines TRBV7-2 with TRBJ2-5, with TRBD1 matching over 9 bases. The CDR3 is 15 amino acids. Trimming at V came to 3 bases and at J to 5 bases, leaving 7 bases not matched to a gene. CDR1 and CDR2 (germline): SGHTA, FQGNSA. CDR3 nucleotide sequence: TGTGCCAGCAGCTTCACGACAGGGGGGGAGGAGACCCAGTACTTC. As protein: CASSFTTGGEETQYF.

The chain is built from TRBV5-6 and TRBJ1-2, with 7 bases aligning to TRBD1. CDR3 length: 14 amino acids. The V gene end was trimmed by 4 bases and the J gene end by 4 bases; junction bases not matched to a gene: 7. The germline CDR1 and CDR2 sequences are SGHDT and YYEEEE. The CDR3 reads CASSRGTASYGYTF. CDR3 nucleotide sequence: TGTGCCAGCAGCCGGGGGACAGCAAGCTATGGCTACACCTTC. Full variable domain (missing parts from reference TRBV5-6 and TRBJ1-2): DAGVTQSPTHLIKTRGQQVTLRCSPKSGHDTVSWYQQALGQGPQFIFQYYEEEERQRGNFPDRFSGHQFPNYSSELNVNALLLGDSALYLCASSRGTASYGYTFGSGTRLTVV.

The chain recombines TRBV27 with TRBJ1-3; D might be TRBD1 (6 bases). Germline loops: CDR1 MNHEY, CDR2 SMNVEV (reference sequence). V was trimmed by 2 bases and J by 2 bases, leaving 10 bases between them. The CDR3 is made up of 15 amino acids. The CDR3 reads CASSLGRGTGNTIYF. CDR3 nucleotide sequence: TGTGCCAGCAGTTTAGGCAGGGGCACTGGAAACACCATATATTTT.

The CDR3, as DNA: TGTGCCAGCTCACCCCCAGGTGGGAACTTCTACGAGCAGTACTTC. Protein: CASSPPGGNFYEQYF. The chain combines TRBV18 with TRBJ2-7; D is unclear. This CDR3 has 15 residues. V lost 3 bases to trimming and J lost 3 bases, with 15 bases between them. The germline V gene has CDR1 KGHSH and CDR2 LQKENI.

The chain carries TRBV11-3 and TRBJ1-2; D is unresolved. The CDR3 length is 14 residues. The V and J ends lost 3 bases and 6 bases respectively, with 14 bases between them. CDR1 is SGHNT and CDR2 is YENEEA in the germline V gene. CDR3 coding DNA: TGTGCCAGCAGCTTCGGCGGGCTAGGCGATGGCTACACCTTC. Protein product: CASSFGGLGDGYTF.

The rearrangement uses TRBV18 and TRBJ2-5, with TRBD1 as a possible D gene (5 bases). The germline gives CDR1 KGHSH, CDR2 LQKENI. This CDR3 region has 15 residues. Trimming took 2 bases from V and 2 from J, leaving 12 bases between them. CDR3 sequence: CASSPRTNTQETQYF. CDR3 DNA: TGTGCCAGCTCACCAAGGACAAATACTCAAGAGACCCAGTACTTC. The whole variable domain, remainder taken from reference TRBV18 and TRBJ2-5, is NAGVMQNPRHLVRRRGQEARLRCSPMKGHSHVYWYRQLPEEGLKFMVYLQKENIIDESGMPKERFSAEFPKEGPSILRIQQVVRGDSAAYFCASSPRTNTQETQYFGPGTRLLVL.

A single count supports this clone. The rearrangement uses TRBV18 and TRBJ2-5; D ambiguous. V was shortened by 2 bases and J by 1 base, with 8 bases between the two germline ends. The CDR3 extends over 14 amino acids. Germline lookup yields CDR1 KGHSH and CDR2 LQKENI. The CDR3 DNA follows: TGTGCCAGCTCACCATTCAGCAGCCAAGAGACCCAGTACTTC. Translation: CASSPFSSQETQYF. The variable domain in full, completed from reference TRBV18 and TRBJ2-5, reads NAGVMQNPRHLVRRRGQEARLRCSPMKGHSHVYWYRQLPEEGLKFMVYLQKENIIDESGMPKERFSAEFPKEGPSILRIQQVVRGDSAAYFCASSPFSSQETQYFGPGTRLLVL.

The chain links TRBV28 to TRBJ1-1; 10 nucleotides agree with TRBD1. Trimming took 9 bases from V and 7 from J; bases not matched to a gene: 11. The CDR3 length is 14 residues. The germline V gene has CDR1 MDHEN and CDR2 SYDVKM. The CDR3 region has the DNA TGTGCCAGTATACTGGGACAGGGGCTGGGTGAAGCTTTCTTT. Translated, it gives CASILGQGLGEAFF.

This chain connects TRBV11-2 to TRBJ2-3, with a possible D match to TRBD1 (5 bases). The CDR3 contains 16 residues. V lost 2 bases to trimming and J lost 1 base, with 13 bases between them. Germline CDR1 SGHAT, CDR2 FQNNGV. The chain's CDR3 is CASSLSGAAGTDTQYF. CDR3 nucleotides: TGTGCCAGCAGCTTAAGTGGGGCGGCGGGCACAGATACGCAGTATTTT. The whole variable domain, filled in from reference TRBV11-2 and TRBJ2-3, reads EAGVAQSPRYKIIEKRQSVAFWCNPISGHATLYWYQQILGQGPKLLIQFQNNGVVDDSQLPKDRFSAERLKGVDSTLKIQPAKLEDSAVYLCASSLSGAAGTDTQYFGPGTRLTVL.

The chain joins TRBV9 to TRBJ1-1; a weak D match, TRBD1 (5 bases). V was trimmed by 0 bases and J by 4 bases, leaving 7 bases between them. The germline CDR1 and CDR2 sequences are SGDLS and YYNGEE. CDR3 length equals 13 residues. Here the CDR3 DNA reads TGTGCCAGCAGCGTAGAGAGGGGCACTGAAGCTTTCTTT. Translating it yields CASSVERGTEAFF.

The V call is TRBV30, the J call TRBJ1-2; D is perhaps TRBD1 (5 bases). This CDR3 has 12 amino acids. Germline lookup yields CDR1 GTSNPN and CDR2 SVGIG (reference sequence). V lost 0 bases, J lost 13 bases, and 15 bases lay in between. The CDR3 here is CAWSVRDSACTF. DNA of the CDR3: TGTGCCTGGAGTGTACGCGACAGCGCCTGCACCTTC.

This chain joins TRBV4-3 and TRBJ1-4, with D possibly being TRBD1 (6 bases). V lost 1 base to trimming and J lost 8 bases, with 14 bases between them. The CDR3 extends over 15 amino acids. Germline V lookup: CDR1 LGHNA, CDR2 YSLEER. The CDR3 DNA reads TGCGCCAGCAGCCAAGTGTCAGGGGTGAGGGAAAAACTGTTTTTT. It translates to CASSQVSGVREKLFF.

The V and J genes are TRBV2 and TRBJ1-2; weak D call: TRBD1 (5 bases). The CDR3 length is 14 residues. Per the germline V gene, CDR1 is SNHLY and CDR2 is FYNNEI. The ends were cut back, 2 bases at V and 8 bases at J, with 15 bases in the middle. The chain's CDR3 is CASSERRQGEGYTF. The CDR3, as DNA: TGTGCCAGCAGTGAAAGGCGGCAGGGCGAGGGCTACACCTTC.

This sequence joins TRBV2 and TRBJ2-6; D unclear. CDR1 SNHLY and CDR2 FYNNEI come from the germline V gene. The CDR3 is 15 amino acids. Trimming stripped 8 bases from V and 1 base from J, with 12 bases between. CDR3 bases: TGTGCCAGCGGACGTTTAAGGTCTGGGGCCAACGTCCTGACTTTC. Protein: CASGRLRSGANVLTF.

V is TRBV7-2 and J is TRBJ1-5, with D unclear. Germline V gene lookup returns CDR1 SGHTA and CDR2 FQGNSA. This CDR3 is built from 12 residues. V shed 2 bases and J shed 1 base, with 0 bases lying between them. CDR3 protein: CASSLSNQPQHF. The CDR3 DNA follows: TGTGCCAGCAGCTTAAGCAATCAGCCCCAGCATTTT.

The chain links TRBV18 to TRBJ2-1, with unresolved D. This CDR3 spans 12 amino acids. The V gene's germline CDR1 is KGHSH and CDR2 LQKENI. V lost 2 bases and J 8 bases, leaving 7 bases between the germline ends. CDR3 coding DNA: TGTGCCAGCTCACCATTTTTGGATGAGCAGTTCTTC. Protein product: CASSPFLDEQFF.

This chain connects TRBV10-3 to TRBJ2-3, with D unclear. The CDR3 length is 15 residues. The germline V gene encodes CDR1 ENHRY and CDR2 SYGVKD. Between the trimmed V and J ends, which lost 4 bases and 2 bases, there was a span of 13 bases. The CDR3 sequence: CAISVEGPPTDTQYF. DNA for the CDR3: TGTGCCATCAGTGTCGAAGGGCCTCCCACAGATACGCAGTATTTT.

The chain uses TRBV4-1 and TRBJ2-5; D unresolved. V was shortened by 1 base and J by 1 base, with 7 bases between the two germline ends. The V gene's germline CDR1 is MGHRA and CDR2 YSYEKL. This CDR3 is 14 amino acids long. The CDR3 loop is CASSQGGFQETQYF. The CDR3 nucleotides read TGCGCCAGCAGCCAAGGCGGATTCCAAGAGACCCAGTACTTC.

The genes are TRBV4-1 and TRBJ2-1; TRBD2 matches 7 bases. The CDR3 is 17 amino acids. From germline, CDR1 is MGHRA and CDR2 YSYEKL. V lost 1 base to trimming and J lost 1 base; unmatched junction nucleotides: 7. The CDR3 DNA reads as TGCGCCAGCAGCCAAGTCGGGGGGACTTCGTCCTACAATGAGCAGTTCTTC. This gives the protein CASSQVGGTSSYNEQFF.

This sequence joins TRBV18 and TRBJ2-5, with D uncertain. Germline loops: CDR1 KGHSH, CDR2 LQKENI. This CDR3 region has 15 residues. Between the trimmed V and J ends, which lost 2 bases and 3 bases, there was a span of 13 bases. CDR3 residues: CASSPFSAQEETQYF. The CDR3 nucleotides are TGTGCCAGCTCACCATTTTCGGCCCAGGAAGAGACCCAGTACTTC.

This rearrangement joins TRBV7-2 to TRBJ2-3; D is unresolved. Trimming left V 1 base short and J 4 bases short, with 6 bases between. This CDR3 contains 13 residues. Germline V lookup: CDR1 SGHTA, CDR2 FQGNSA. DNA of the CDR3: TGTGCCAGCAGCTTAGTAGGTTCAGATACGCAGTATTTT. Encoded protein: CASSLVGSDTQYF.

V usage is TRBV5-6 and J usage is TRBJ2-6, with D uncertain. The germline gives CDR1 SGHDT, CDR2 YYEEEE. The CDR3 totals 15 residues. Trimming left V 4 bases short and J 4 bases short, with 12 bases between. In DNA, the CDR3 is TGTGCCAGCAGCGAAGTGGGGTCCGGGGCCAACGTCCTGACTTTC. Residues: CASSEVGSGANVLTF.

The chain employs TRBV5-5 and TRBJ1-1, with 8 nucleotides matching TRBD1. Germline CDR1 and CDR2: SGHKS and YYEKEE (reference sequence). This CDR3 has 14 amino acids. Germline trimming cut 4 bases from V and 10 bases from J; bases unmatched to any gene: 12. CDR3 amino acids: CASSVGGQARGAFF. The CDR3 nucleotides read TGTGCCAGCAGCGTAGGGGGACAGGCCCGGGGAGCTTTCTTT. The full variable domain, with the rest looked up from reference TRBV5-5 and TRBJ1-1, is DAGVTQSPTHLIKTRGQQVTLRCSPISGHKSVSWYQQVLGQGPQFIFQYYEKEERGRGNFPDRFSARQFPNYSSELNVNALLLGDSALYLCASSVGGQARGAFFGQGTRLTVV.

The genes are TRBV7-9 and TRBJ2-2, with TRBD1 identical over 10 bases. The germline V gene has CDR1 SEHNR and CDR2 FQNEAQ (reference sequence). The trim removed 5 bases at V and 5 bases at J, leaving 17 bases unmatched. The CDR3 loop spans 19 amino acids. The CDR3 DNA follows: TGTGCCAGCAGCATTTGGGGGACCCGGGACAGGGGTAGGACCGGGGAGCTGTTTTTT. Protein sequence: CASSIWGTRDRGRTGELFF.

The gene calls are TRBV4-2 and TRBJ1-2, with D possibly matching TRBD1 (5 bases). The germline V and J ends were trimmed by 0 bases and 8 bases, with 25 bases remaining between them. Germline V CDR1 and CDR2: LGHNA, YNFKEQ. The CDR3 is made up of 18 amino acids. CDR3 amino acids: CASSQERQTPVFSRGYTF. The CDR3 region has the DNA TGTGCCAGCAGCCAAGAAAGACAGACTCCCGTTTTTTCTCGGGGCTACACCTTC.

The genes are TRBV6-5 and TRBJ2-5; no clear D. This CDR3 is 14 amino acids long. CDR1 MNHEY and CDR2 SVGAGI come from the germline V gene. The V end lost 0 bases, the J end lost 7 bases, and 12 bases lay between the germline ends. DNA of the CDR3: TGTGCCAGCAGTTACTCCCGGGCCCAAACGACCCAGTACTTC. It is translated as CASSYSRAQTTQYF.

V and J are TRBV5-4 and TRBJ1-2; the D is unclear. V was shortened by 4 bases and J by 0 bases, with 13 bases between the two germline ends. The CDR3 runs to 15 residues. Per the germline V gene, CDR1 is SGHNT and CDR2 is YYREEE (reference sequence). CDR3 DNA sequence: TGTGCCAGCAGCATCCGAGTGTCGGCTAACTATGGCTACACCTTC. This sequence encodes CASSIRVSANYGYTF.